The sample holds a few counts of the clone carrying this T cell receptor (beta chain). Its antigen is not known. There are 15 residues in the CDR3. Germline assignment: CDR1 MDHEN and CDR2 SYDVKM. With V trimmed by 2 bases and J by 5 bases, 7 bases remained unmatched. This record comes from a study of beta chain features in type 1 diabetes. Study-level findings and limits: Among all four CD4+ subsets, Type 1 diabetes patients had TCRB CDR3s that were moderately but significantly shorter. Among patients, naive, central memory and Treg TCRB repertoires appeared more similar than among healthy donors.

cDNA synthesis used the whole RNA isolate, giving expressed TCRB sequences. Average reads per stem cell-like memory T cell sample were about 1 million. Sequencing used immunoSEQ multiplex PCR; TCRdb keeps in-frame clones, though not all of them. The table lists approximately 50,000 clones, 60% to 70% of them singletons, with 0.29% in the top ten. CD4+ cells of the naive, central memory, regulatory and stem cell-like memory types were sorted via CD45RO/CCR7/CD25/CD127/CD95/CD27. What was sequenced was stem cell memory CD4+ T cells from blood. The chain links TRBV28 to TRBJ2-5, with TRBD2 matching 8 bases. This TCR was sampled from a woman in her twenties or thirties with type 1 diabetes. The CDR3 loop is CASSLTGRAGETQYF. In DNA, the CDR3 is TGTGCCAGCAGTTTAACCGGGAGGGCCGGGGAGACCCAGTACTTC.